This T cell receptor (beta chain) was found in a study of a mutant IDH1 vaccine in newly diagnosed glioma. Study context: Weeks 1, 3, 5, 7, 11, 15, 19 and 23 were when patients received their eight vaccinations. Treated patients were roughly 60% male, 37.5% female, mean age 40.4 years.

The germline CDR1 and CDR2 sequences are LNHDA and SQIVND (reference sequence). V lost 8 bases, J lost 3 bases, and 6 bases stayed unmatched. This CDR3 contains 13 residues. Concerning this clone: The antigen remains unidentified.

This table comes from immunoSEQ multiplex PCR, and its TCRdb copy is limited to in-frame clones, with some not included. The data show around 53,000 clones, with around 90% seen just once and approximately 2.5% held by the top ten. Time point meaning: week 11, during vaccination. The study gave 300 ug of mutant IDH1 20-mer peptide per vaccine dose, with topical imiquimod. J is TRBJ1-2 and V is TRBV19, with 7 bases that match TRBD1. This material consisted of PBMCs, taken from a glioma patient whose treatment included an IDH1 peptide vaccine. The sequence was obtained from a man in his forties or fifties with glioma. CDR3 protein: CASRGTVYYGYTF. CDR3 nucleotides: TGTGCCAGTCGGGGGACAGTATACTATGGCTACACCTTC. Full variable domain (outside the CDR3, taken from reference TRBV19 and TRBJ1-2): DGGITQSPKYLFRKEGQNVTLSCEQNLNHDAMYWYRQDPGQGLRLIYYSQIVNDFQKGDIAEGYSVSREKKESFPLTVTSAQKNPTAFYLCASRGTVYYGYTFGSGTRLTVV.